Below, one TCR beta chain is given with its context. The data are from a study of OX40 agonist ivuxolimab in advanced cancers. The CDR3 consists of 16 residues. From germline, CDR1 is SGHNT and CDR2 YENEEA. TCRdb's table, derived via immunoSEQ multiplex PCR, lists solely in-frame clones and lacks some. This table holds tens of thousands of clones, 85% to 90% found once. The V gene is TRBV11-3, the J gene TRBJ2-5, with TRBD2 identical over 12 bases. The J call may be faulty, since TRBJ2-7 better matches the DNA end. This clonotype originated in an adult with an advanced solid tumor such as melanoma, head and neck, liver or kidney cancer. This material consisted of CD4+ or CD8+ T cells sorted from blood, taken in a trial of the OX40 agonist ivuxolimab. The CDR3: CASSPLRLAGDDEQYF. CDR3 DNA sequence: TGTGCCAGCAGCCCCTTACGACTAGCGGGAGATGACGAGCAGTACTTC.